Listed below are T cell receptor beta chains from one sample, sequenced in a study of blood T cell repertoires in COVID-19. Clones were read by immunoSEQ multiplex PCR, and TCRdb kept only the in-frame ones, dropping some. Of roughly 220,000 clones listed, 86% are singletons. Sequencing input: peripheral blood. These TCRs come from a man aged 25 to 40 who had recovered from COVID-19. Both conserved end residues are part of each CDR3. Fields, in order: CDR3 length, V gene, J gene, clone size, D gene, CDR3 protein, CDR3 DNA. A D gene is named only where the DNA matches it firmly. Not all rows give a size; the values are once, few, many and, for expanded clones, a class.

CDR3 length: 15
V gene: TRBV11-2
J gene: TRBJ2-1
clone size: NA
D gene: NA
CDR3 protein: CASNLGGAPLSEQFF
CDR3 DNA: TGTGCCAGCAACCTGGGGGGGGCCCCCCTTAGTGAGCAGTTCTTC

CDR3 length: 13
V gene: TRBV6-5
J gene: TRBJ1-2
clone size: few
D gene: NA
CDR3 protein: CASRRAQGNGYTF
CDR3 DNA: TGTGCCAGCAGGAGGGCACAGGGTAATGGCTACACCTTC

CDR3 length: 16
V gene: TRBV7-6
J gene: TRBJ2-5
clone size: NA
D gene: TRBD2
CDR3 protein: CASSYTQGLAGGTQYF
CDR3 DNA: TGTGCCAGCAGCTACACCCAGGGACTAGCGGGGGGGACCCAGTACTTC

CDR3 length: 15
V gene: TRBV6-6
J gene: TRBJ1-4
clone size: NA
D gene: NA
CDR3 protein: CATHDTTARSEKLFF
CDR3 DNA: TGTGCCACCCACGACACGACGGCGAGAAGCGAAAAACTGTTTTTT

CDR3 length: 14
V gene: TRBV5-4
J gene: TRBJ1-4
clone size: NA
D gene: NA
CDR3 protein: CASSWDKYNEKLFF
CDR3 DNA: TGTGCCAGCAGCTGGGACAAGTATAATGAAAAACTGTTTTTT

CDR3 length: 18
V gene: TRBV27
J gene: TRBJ1-1
clone size: NA
D gene: NA
CDR3 protein: CASSRSGGLGKMNTEAFF
CDR3 DNA: TGTGCCAGCAGTCGGTCCGGGGGGCTGGGAAAGATGAACACTGAAGCTTTCTTT

CDR3 length: 16
V gene: TRBV5-1
J gene: TRBJ2-1
clone size: NA
D gene: TRBD2
CDR3 protein: CASSGTGLGGGNEQFF
CDR3 DNA: TGCGCCAGCAGCGGGACCGGACTAGGTGGGGGCAATGAGCAGTTCTTC

CDR3 length: 15
V gene: TRBV6-5
J gene: TRBJ1-5
clone size: NA
D gene: TRBD1
CDR3 protein: CASSPDRGSNQPQHF
CDR3 DNA: TGTGCCAGCAGCCCAGACAGGGGCTCTAATCAGCCCCAGCATTTT

CDR3 length: 16
V gene: TRBV6-5
J gene: TRBJ2-3
clone size: NA
D gene: TRBD2
CDR3 protein: CASSFTSGGAKDTQYF
CDR3 DNA: TGTGCCAGCAGTTTTACTAGCGGGGGGGCCAAGGATACGCAGTATTTT

CDR3 length: 13
V gene: TRBV6-5
J gene: TRBJ1-3
clone size: NA
D gene: TRBD1
CDR3 protein: CASTVGQSNTIYF
CDR3 DNA: TGTGCCAGCACTGTGGGACAGTCAAACACCATATATTTT

CDR3 length: 14
V gene: TRBV6-2/TRBV6-3
J gene: TRBJ2-1
clone size: NA
D gene: NA
CDR3 protein: CASSMAFLYNEQFF
CDR3 DNA: TGTGCCAGCAGTATGGCCTTTTTATACAATGAGCAGTTCTTC

CDR3 length: 16
V gene: TRBV28
J gene: TRBJ1-1
clone size: NA
D gene: NA
CDR3 protein: CASSSVGQSVNTEAFF
CDR3 DNA: TGTGCCAGCAGCTCCGTCGGACAGTCAGTGAACACTGAAGCTTTCTTT

CDR3 length: 14
V gene: TRBV9
J gene: TRBJ2-7
clone size: NA
D gene: NA
CDR3 protein: CASSVGSRVYEQYF
CDR3 DNA: TGTGCCAGCAGCGTAGGGTCCAGGGTTTACGAGCAGTACTTC

CDR3 length: 16
V gene: TRBV5-1
J gene: TRBJ1-2
clone size: NA
D gene: NA
CDR3 protein: CASSPAMARRDYGYTF
CDR3 DNA: TGCGCCAGCAGCCCAGCGATGGCTCGGAGGGACTATGGCTACACCTTC

CDR3 length: 16
V gene: TRBV5-1
J gene: TRBJ1-1
clone size: NA
D gene: NA
CDR3 protein: CASSLVLGGMDTEAFF
CDR3 DNA: TGCGCCAGCAGCTTGGTGCTGGGAGGGATGGACACTGAAGCTTTCTTT

CDR3 length: 15
V gene: TRBV4-3
J gene: TRBJ2-1
clone size: NA
D gene: NA
CDR3 protein: CASTTTWASYNEQFF
CDR3 DNA: TGCGCCAGCACCACAACATGGGCATCTTACAATGAGCAGTTCTTC

CDR3 length: 16
V gene: TRBV7-2
J gene: TRBJ2-1
clone size: NA
D gene: TRBD2
CDR3 protein: CASSRQTSERLNEQFF
CDR3 DNA: TGTGCCAGCAGCCGCCAGACTAGCGAAAGACTCAATGAGCAGTTCTTC

CDR3 length: 12
V gene: TRBV5-6
J gene: TRBJ1-2
clone size: NA
D gene: NA
CDR3 protein: CASSFLPDGYTF
CDR3 DNA: TGTGCCAGCAGCTTCCTTCCGGATGGCTACACCTTC

CDR3 length: 13
V gene: TRBV6-5
J gene: TRBJ1-2
clone size: NA
D gene: TRBD1
CDR3 protein: CAIRQGERYGYTF
CDR3 DNA: TGTGCCATTAGGCAGGGGGAACGCTATGGCTACACCTTC

CDR3 length: 15
V gene: TRBV10-1
J gene: TRBJ2-3
clone size: NA
D gene: NA
CDR3 protein: CASSDSTDSTDTQYF
CDR3 DNA: TGCGCCAGCAGTGACTCGACAGACAGCACAGATACGCAGTATTTT

CDR3 length: 14
V gene: TRBV27
J gene: TRBJ1-2
clone size: NA
D gene: NA
CDR3 protein: CASSYSDRNYGYTF
CDR3 DNA: TGTGCCAGCAGTTACAGTGACAGAAACTATGGCTACACCTTC

CDR3 length: 15
V gene: TRBV4-3
J gene: TRBJ2-7
clone size: once
D gene: TRBD1
CDR3 protein: CASSQVPGGSYEQYF
CDR3 DNA: TGCGCCAGCAGCCAAGTACCAGGGGGCTCCTACGAGCAGTACTTC

CDR3 length: 15
V gene: TRBV20-1
J gene: TRBJ1-6
clone size: NA
D gene: TRBD1
CDR3 protein: CSASFSGQLNSPLHF
CDR3 DNA: TGCAGTGCTAGTTTTTCGGGACAGCTTAATTCACCCCTCCACTTT

CDR3 length: 14
V gene: TRBV5-1
J gene: TRBJ1-4
clone size: NA
D gene: NA
CDR3 protein: CASSTDRNNEKLFF
CDR3 DNA: TGCGCCAGCAGCACCGACAGGAATAATGAAAAACTGTTTTTT

CDR3 length: 16
V gene: TRBV6-1
J gene: TRBJ2-3
clone size: NA
D gene: TRBD2
CDR3 protein: CASSEWERGYTDTQYF
CDR3 DNA: TGTGCCAGCAGTGAATGGGAGCGGGGCTACACAGATACGCAGTATTTT

CDR3 length: 14
V gene: TRBV2
J gene: TRBJ1-4
clone size: NA
D gene: NA
CDR3 protein: CASSTQGSREKLFF
CDR3 DNA: TGTGCCAGCAGTACACAGGGAAGTAGGGAAAAACTGTTTTTT

CDR3 length: 14
V gene: TRBV11-2
J gene: TRBJ1-5
clone size: NA
D gene: TRBD1
CDR3 protein: CASSHGQAQGPQHF
CDR3 DNA: TGTGCCAGCAGCCACGGACAGGCCCAGGGGCCCCAGCATTTT

CDR3 length: 16
V gene: TRBV4-1
J gene: TRBJ2-7
clone size: NA
D gene: TRBD1
CDR3 protein: CASSQAPDRGLYEQYF
CDR3 DNA: TGCGCCAGCAGCCAAGCTCCGGACAGGGGCCTTTACGAGCAGTACTTC

CDR3 length: 16
V gene: TRBV18
J gene: TRBJ1-2
clone size: NA
D gene: NA
CDR3 protein: CASSPSGSGIIYGYTF
CDR3 DNA: TGTGCCAGCTCACCAAGTGGGTCAGGAATTATCTATGGCTACACCTTC

CDR3 length: 15
V gene: TRBV6-5
J gene: TRBJ1-3
clone size: NA
D gene: TRBD1
CDR3 protein: CASSYSRTGGNTIYF
CDR3 DNA: TGTGCCAGCAGTTACTCCCGGACAGGTGGAAACACCATATATTTT

CDR3 length: 9
V gene: TRBV7-9
J gene: TRBJ1-2
clone size: NA
D gene: NA
CDR3 protein: CAVREGYTF
CDR3 DNA: TGTGCCGTCAGGGAAGGCTACACCTTC

CDR3 length: 13
V gene: TRBV9
J gene: TRBJ1-1
clone size: NA
D gene: NA
CDR3 protein: CAVRRFGEREAFF
CDR3 DNA: TGTGCCGTCAGACGGTTTGGGGAGAGAGAAGCTTTCTTT

CDR3 length: 14
V gene: TRBV7-9
J gene: TRBJ1-2
clone size: NA
D gene: TRBD1
CDR3 protein: CASSLRGLSYGYTF
CDR3 DNA: TGTGCCAGCAGCTTAAGGGGGCTCAGCTATGGCTACACCTTC

CDR3 length: 14
V gene: TRBV4-1
J gene: TRBJ2-1
clone size: NA
D gene: NA
CDR3 protein: CASSQLGLDNEQFF
CDR3 DNA: TGCGCCAGCAGCCAATTGGGGCTTGACAATGAGCAGTTCTTC

CDR3 length: 15
V gene: TRBV24-1
J gene: TRBJ2-1
clone size: NA
D gene: TRBD2
CDR3 protein: CATSDIAGGRNEQFF
CDR3 DNA: TGTGCCACCAGTGATATAGCGGGGGGGCGTAATGAGCAGTTCTTC

CDR3 length: 15
V gene: TRBV6-5
J gene: TRBJ2-3
clone size: NA
D gene: NA
CDR3 protein: CASSLFSTGTDTQYF
CDR3 DNA: TGTGCCAGCAGTTTATTTTCTACAGGCACAGATACGCAGTATTTT

CDR3 length: 15
V gene: TRBV24-1
J gene: TRBJ2-2
clone size: NA
D gene: NA
CDR3 protein: CATSVSTQATGELFF
CDR3 DNA: TGTGCCACCAGTGTGTCGACGCAGGCCACCGGGGAGCTGTTTTTT

CDR3 length: 13
V gene: TRBV27
J gene: TRBJ2-7
clone size: NA
D gene: TRBD1
CDR3 protein: CASSFRGGLGQYF
CDR3 DNA: TGTGCCAGCAGTTTTAGAGGGGGCTTGGGGCAGTACTTC

CDR3 length: 15
V gene: TRBV11-2
J gene: TRBJ2-3
clone size: NA
D gene: TRBD2
CDR3 protein: CASSLRGVSTDTQYF
CDR3 DNA: TGTGCCAGCAGCTTACGGGGGGTAAGCACAGATACGCAGTATTTT

CDR3 length: 13
V gene: TRBV18
J gene: TRBJ2-7
clone size: NA
D gene: NA
CDR3 protein: CASSPISGYEQYF
CDR3 DNA: TGTGCCAGCTCACCCATCAGCGGCTACGAGCAGTACTTC

CDR3 length: 15
V gene: TRBV6-1
J gene: TRBJ2-7
clone size: NA
D gene: TRBD1
CDR3 protein: CASSEPGQGFYEQYF
CDR3 DNA: TGTGCCAGCAGTGAACCGGGACAGGGTTTCTACGAGCAGTACTTC

CDR3 length: 13
V gene: TRBV6-5
J gene: TRBJ2-1
clone size: NA
D gene: NA
CDR3 protein: CASSYRLDNEQFF
CDR3 DNA: TGTGCCAGCAGTTACCGACTTGACAATGAGCAGTTCTTC

CDR3 length: 15
V gene: TRBV2
J gene: TRBJ2-2
clone size: NA
D gene: NA
CDR3 protein: CASSKGPGGPGELFF
CDR3 DNA: TGTGCCAGCAGTAAGGGCCCTGGGGGCCCCGGGGAGCTGTTTTTT

CDR3 length: 12
V gene: TRBV5-6
J gene: TRBJ2-7
clone size: NA
D gene: TRBD2
CDR3 protein: CASSAGGYEQYF
CDR3 DNA: TGTGCCAGCAGCGCCGGGGGGTACGAGCAGTACTTC

CDR3 length: 16
V gene: TRBV11-2
J gene: TRBJ1-5
clone size: NA
D gene: NA
CDR3 protein: CASSLVMGPPNQPQHF
CDR3 DNA: TGTGCCAGCAGCTTAGTGATGGGCCCGCCGAATCAGCCCCAGCATTTT

CDR3 length: 16
V gene: TRBV5-8
J gene: TRBJ2-3
clone size: once
D gene: TRBD2
CDR3 protein: CASSSGLAGSTDTQYF
CDR3 DNA: TGTGCCAGCAGCTCGGGACTAGCGGGGAGCACAGATACGCAGTATTTT

CDR3 length: 15
V gene: TRBV7-6
J gene: TRBJ1-1
clone size: NA
D gene: NA
CDR3 protein: CASSLGGRMNTEAFF
CDR3 DNA: TGTGCCAGCAGCTTAGGAGGGAGGATGAACACTGAAGCTTTCTTT

CDR3 length: 16
V gene: TRBV5-6
J gene: TRBJ1-2
clone size: NA
D gene: TRBD1
CDR3 protein: CASSSVGGQVNYGYTF
CDR3 DNA: TGTGCCAGCAGCTCAGTGGGGGGACAGGTTAACTATGGCTACACCTTC

CDR3 length: 15
V gene: TRBV24-1
J gene: TRBJ1-2
clone size: NA
D gene: TRBD1
CDR3 protein: CATSDPQGAVYGYTF
CDR3 DNA: TGTGCCACCAGTGATCCCCAGGGGGCTGTCTATGGCTACACCTTC

CDR3 length: 15
V gene: TRBV5-5
J gene: TRBJ1-5
clone size: NA
D gene: NA
CDR3 protein: CASSSTAASNQPQHF
CDR3 DNA: TGTGCCAGCAGCTCGACGGCGGCCAGCAATCAGCCCCAGCATTTT

CDR3 length: 14
V gene: TRBV7-8
J gene: TRBJ2-3
clone size: NA
D gene: NA
CDR3 protein: CASSSKSGTDTQYF
CDR3 DNA: TGTGCCAGCAGCTCTAAATCGGGCACAGATACGCAGTATTTT

CDR3 length: 14
V gene: TRBV27
J gene: TRBJ1-2
clone size: NA
D gene: TRBD1
CDR3 protein: CACRTGREVGGYTF
CDR3 DNA: TGTGCCTGCCGGACAGGGAGGGAAGTTGGGGGCTACACCTTC

CDR3 length: 16
V gene: TRBV24-1
J gene: TRBJ2-2
clone size: NA
D gene: TRBD1
CDR3 protein: CATSDPGQVTHGELFF
CDR3 DNA: TGTGCCACCAGTGACCCGGGACAGGTCACGCACGGGGAGCTGTTTTTT

CDR3 length: 12
V gene: TRBV12-3/TRBV12-4
J gene: TRBJ2-3
clone size: NA
D gene: NA
CDR3 protein: CASSLLQATQYF
CDR3 DNA: TGTGCCAGCAGTTTATTGCAGGCTACGCAGTATTTT

CDR3 length: 15
V gene: TRBV29-1
J gene: TRBJ2-7
clone size: NA
D gene: NA
CDR3 protein: CSVEDGKGIHYEQYF
CDR3 DNA: TGCAGCGTTGAAGATGGGAAGGGGATCCACTACGAGCAGTACTTC

CDR3 length: 13
V gene: TRBV29-1
J gene: TRBJ2-1
clone size: NA
D gene: TRBD1
CDR3 protein: CSVDRGSYNEQFF
CDR3 DNA: TGCAGCGTGGACAGGGGATCCTACAATGAGCAGTTCTTC

CDR3 length: 14
V gene: TRBV5-5
J gene: TRBJ1-1
clone size: few
D gene: NA
CDR3 protein: CASGTRTVNTEAFF
CDR3 DNA: TGTGCCAGCGGTACTAGGACAGTGAACACTGAAGCTTTCTTT